This is a list of T cell receptor beta chains from one sample in a study of PD-1 blockade in classical Hodgkin lymphoma. Libraries were prepared by immunoSEQ multiplex PCR; TCRdb keeps only in-frame clonotypes and omits some of them. The sample holds roughly 150,000 clones; less than 80% are singletons and the top ten take about 9.3%. This specimen was peripheral blood mononuclear cells (PBMCs), taken before the second cycle of nivolumab. These receptors all stem from a human donor with classical Hodgkin lymphoma. The CDR3 runs from the conserved cysteine through the conserved F or W. Each record gives: V gene, clone size, J gene, D gene, CDR3 DNA, CDR3 protein. D genes are given only for firm matches. Only part of the rows carry a size: once, few, many, or a class if the clone is expanded.

v_gene: TRBV5-5
abundance: .
j_gene: TRBJ1-5
d_gene: TRBD1
CDR3nt: TGTGCCAGCAACCTGTTACCGGGACAGGGGTTTTATAGCAATCAGCCCCAGCATTTT
CDR3aa: CASNLLPGQGFYSNQPQHF

v_gene: TRBV10-1
abundance: .
j_gene: TRBJ2-7
d_gene: TRBD1
CDR3nt: TGCGCCAGCAGTGACCGACAGGGGTCCTACGAGCAGTACTTC
CDR3aa: CASSDRQGSYEQYF

v_gene: TRBV2
abundance: medium-sized
j_gene: TRBJ1-1
d_gene: .
CDR3nt: TGTGCCAGCAGTGAGGCACAAGCTCTGATAGGCACTGAAGCTTTCTTT
CDR3aa: CASSEAQALIGTEAFF

v_gene: TRBV15
abundance: .
j_gene: TRBJ1-6
d_gene: TRBD1
CDR3nt: TGTGCCACCAGTAGAGGGACAGGGAGAGTAAATTCACCCCTCCACTTT
CDR3aa: CATSRGTGRVNSPLHF

v_gene: TRBV28
abundance: .
j_gene: TRBJ2-7
d_gene: .
CDR3nt: TGTGCCAGCAGTTTTCTCCACACAGGGTTCGCCTACGAGCAGTACTTC
CDR3aa: CASSFLHTGFAYEQYF

v_gene: TRBV5-1
abundance: .
j_gene: TRBJ2-5
d_gene: .
CDR3nt: TGCGCCAGCAGCTTTAGGGTGGGAGAGACCCAGTACTTC
CDR3aa: CASSFRVGETQYF

v_gene: TRBV11-3
abundance: .
j_gene: TRBJ2-5
d_gene: TRBD1
CDR3nt: TGTGCCAGCAGCGAAACAGGGGGCGGGGAGACCCAGTACTTC
CDR3aa: CASSETGGGETQYF

v_gene: TRBV10-1
abundance: .
j_gene: TRBJ2-3
d_gene: .
CDR3nt: TGCGCCAGCAGTGAGTCTCGGGCAGTTCATAGCACAGATACGCAGTATTTT
CDR3aa: CASSESRAVHSTDTQYF

v_gene: TRBV27
abundance: .
j_gene: TRBJ1-1
d_gene: .
CDR3nt: TGTGCCAGCAGTTCTCTACAATCGAACACTGAAGCTTTCTTT
CDR3aa: CASSSLQSNTEAFF

v_gene: TRBV11-2
abundance: .
j_gene: TRBJ2-7
d_gene: TRBD1
CDR3nt: TGTGCCAGCAGCTCCGCCGGGACAGGGAGGTACGAGCAGTACTTC
CDR3aa: CASSSAGTGRYEQYF

v_gene: TRBV7-2
abundance: .
j_gene: TRBJ2-5
d_gene: TRBD2
CDR3nt: TGTGCCAGCAGCTTAGGCGGGAGTCTGAGGAGAGAGACCCAGTACTTC
CDR3aa: CASSLGGSLRRETQYF

v_gene: TRBV11-2
abundance: .
j_gene: TRBJ2-3
d_gene: .
CDR3nt: TGTGCCAGCAGCTTGCGAGGCACAGATACGCAGTATTTT
CDR3aa: CASSLRGTDTQYF

v_gene: TRBV21-1
abundance: .
j_gene: TRBJ1-2
d_gene: .
CDR3nt: TGTGCCAGCAGCAAAGTCGACGGATCGCCTAACTATGGCTACACCTTC
CDR3aa: CASSKVDGSPNYGYTF

v_gene: TRBV19
abundance: .
j_gene: TRBJ1-2
d_gene: .
CDR3nt: TGTGCCAGTATGAGGCTCCCGAAGAGGGGCGATGATGGCTACACCTTC
CDR3aa: CASMRLPKRGDDGYTF

v_gene: TRBV19
abundance: .
j_gene: TRBJ1-2
d_gene: TRBD1
CDR3nt: TGTGCCAGTAGTACCGTACAGGGGATCTATGGCTACACCTTC
CDR3aa: CASSTVQGIYGYTF

v_gene: TRBV27
abundance: few
j_gene: TRBJ2-1
d_gene: TRBD1
CDR3nt: TGTGCCAGCAGTTCGACCTCAGGGGGCGCGAGAAATGAGCAGTTCTTC
CDR3aa: CASSSTSGGARNEQFF

v_gene: TRBV29-1
abundance: few
j_gene: TRBJ1-2
d_gene: TRBD1
CDR3nt: TGCAGCGTTGAAAACAGGGGGCCTTATGGCTACACCTTC
CDR3aa: CSVENRGPYGYTF

v_gene: TRBV10-3
abundance: .
j_gene: TRBJ2-7
d_gene: TRBD2
CDR3nt: TGTGCCATCAGCAAGGTTAGCGGGGGCGTCTACGAGCAGTACTTC
CDR3aa: CAISKVSGGVYEQYF

v_gene: TRBV5-6
abundance: .
j_gene: TRBJ2-7
d_gene: TRBD1
CDR3nt: TGTGCCAGCAGCTTCGACAGGGGGTACGCCTCTCAGTACTTC
CDR3aa: CASSFDRGYASQYF

v_gene: TRBV19
abundance: few
j_gene: TRBJ2-7
d_gene: TRBD1
CDR3nt: TGTGCCAGTAGTGGGGCAGGGACAGGGGTGTACGAGCAGTACTTC
CDR3aa: CASSGAGTGVYEQYF

v_gene: TRBV4-3
abundance: .
j_gene: TRBJ2-5
d_gene: .
CDR3nt: TGCGCCAGCAGCTCAAGTGCGGGTCAGGGGACCCAGTACTTC
CDR3aa: CASSSSAGQGTQYF

v_gene: TRBV30
abundance: .
j_gene: TRBJ1-1
d_gene: .
CDR3nt: TGTGCCTGGACCCCGAGGGCCACTGAAGCTTTCTTT
CDR3aa: CAWTPRATEAFF

v_gene: TRBV7-9
abundance: .
j_gene: TRBJ1-1
d_gene: TRBD1
CDR3nt: TGTGCCAGCAGCTTAGCGCTACAGGGGGGGACTGAAGCTTTCTTT
CDR3aa: CASSLALQGGTEAFF

v_gene: TRBV5-1
abundance: few
j_gene: TRBJ1-1
d_gene: .
CDR3nt: TGCGCCAGCAGCTCGGGGACCCCACGAGCTTTCTTT
CDR3aa: CASSSGTPRAFF

v_gene: TRBV7-2
abundance: .
j_gene: TRBJ1-4
d_gene: .
CDR3nt: TGTGCCAGCAGCCTTGGGGTCCTGGAAAAACTGTTTTTT
CDR3aa: CASSLGVLEKLFF

v_gene: TRBV5-6
abundance: medium-sized
j_gene: TRBJ2-1
d_gene: .
CDR3nt: TGTGCCAGCAGCTTAGGGGGAATCTCCTACAATGAGCAGTTCTTC
CDR3aa: CASSLGGISYNEQFF

v_gene: TRBV18
abundance: .
j_gene: TRBJ1-2
d_gene: .
CDR3nt: TGTGCCAGCTCACCCCTGTACTCGCAGGGGATCTATGGCTACACCTTC
CDR3aa: CASSPLYSQGIYGYTF

v_gene: TRBV13
abundance: many
j_gene: TRBJ1-3
d_gene: .
CDR3nt: TGTGCCAGCAGCTTAGAGGGGGAAACTGGAAACACCATATATTTT
CDR3aa: CASSLEGETGNTIYF

v_gene: TRBV9
abundance: .
j_gene: TRBJ2-4
d_gene: TRBD1
CDR3nt: TGTGCCAGCAGCGTAGGACAGGGGGCCTACAACATTCAGTACTTC
CDR3aa: CASSVGQGAYNIQYF